The 11 T cell receptor beta chains below all came from one sample that was sequenced in a study of blood T cells in healthy people across ages. Sample-barcoded 5' priming and a J-beta primer mix drove a second PCR of about 6 to 11 cycles. TCRdb re-derived calls from the 5' RACE reads in MiXCR, one entry per CDR3 protein. The sample has some 1.6 million distinct CDR3 sequences; 30% to 35% are singletons. Sequenced: blood. The receptors shown here come from a woman in her 30s in good health.

V and J are TRBV20-1 and TRBJ2-7; D unresolved. The germline V and J ends were trimmed by 6 bases and 2 bases, with 20 bases remaining between them. The CDR3 length is 15 residues. CDR1 is DFQATT, CDR2 SNEGSKA, per germline (reference sequence). CDR3 DNA: TGCAGTGCCACATATGAGGAGCTGTGGCCCTACGAGCAGTACTTC. Its translation is CSATYEELWPYEQYF.

The J gene is TRBJ2-4, the V gene TRBV28; D ambiguous. Germline CDR1 MDHEN, CDR2 SYDVKM. Trimming stripped 6 bases from V and 8 bases from J, with 20 bases between. This CDR3 has 15 residues. The CDR3 DNA sequence: TGTGCCAGCAGCTCTTGGACGTCTTCAGGCGACATTCAGTACTTC. Its translation is CASSSWTSSGDIQYF.

This clonotype was picked up a small number of times. The V gene is TRBV21-1, the J gene TRBJ2-6; the table's D call, TRBD1, has no DNA check behind it. TRBV21-1 is a pseudogene locus. This CDR3 has 16 residues. The CDR3 is CASIDDRISGANVLTF. The CDR3 region has the DNA TGTGCCAGCATCGATGACAGGATCTCTGGGGCCAACGTCCTGACTTTC.

This clonotype occurred a few times. The chain recombines TRBV3-1 with TRBJ2-1, with 11 nucleotides matching TRBD2. The CDR3 loop spans 17 amino acids. After removal of 3 bases from V and 7 bases from J, the junction contained 11 bases not matched to a gene. The germline gives CDR1 LGHDT, CDR2 YNNKEL (reference sequence). CDR3 in amino acids: CASSQDLTSGARNEQFF. The CDR3 nucleotides read TGTGCCAGCAGCCAGGATCTGACTAGCGGGGCACGGAATGAGCAGTTCTTC.

The chain joins TRBV15 to TRBJ1-1; D not resolved. This CDR3 spans 14 amino acids. CDR1 LNHNV and CDR2 YYDKDF come from the germline V gene (reference sequence). Trimming pared 7 bases from V and 4 bases from J, leaving 16 bases between. Here the CDR3 reads CATTPSLMSTEAFF. The CDR3 DNA is TGTGCCACCACCCCGTCTTTGATGAGCACTGAAGCTTTCTTT.

As concerns this clonotype: A read error may produce the germline difference seen at one junction end. V and J are TRBV10-3 and TRBJ2-5; 7 bases fit TRBD1. CDR1 and CDR2 (germline): ENHRY, SYGVKD. This CDR3 is 15 amino acids long. The CDR3 region is CATSEFMDRQETQYF. CDR3 in DNA: TGTGCCACCAGTGAGTTTATGGACAGGCAAGAGACCCAGTACTTC.

V gene TRBV19 combines with J gene TRBJ2-7; 7 nucleotides match TRBD2. Germline CDR1 is LNHDA and CDR2 is SQIVND (reference sequence). Trimming removed 5 bases from V and 5 bases from J; junction bases left unmatched: 24. This CDR3 region has 19 residues. This CDR3 reads CASSVGMGSRRGEFHEQYF. The DNA for the CDR3 is TGTGCCAGTAGTGTTGGTATGGGGTCTCGTCGGGGGGAGTTCCACGAGCAGTACTTC.

CDR3 residues: CASSLWDQPYEQYF. The CDR3 nucleotides are TGTGCCAGCAGTTTATGGGACCAGCCCTACGAGCAGTACTTC. The chain combines TRBV27 with TRBJ2-7; D may be TRBD1 or TRBD2 (5 bases each). V was trimmed by 1 base and J by 2 bases, leaving 9 bases between them. Germline CDR1 and CDR2: MNHEY and SMNVEV (reference sequence). CDR3 size: 14 residues.

The chain has TRBV6-2 or TRBV6-3 and TRBJ2-1; 8 nucleotides line up with TRBD2. Trimming took 5 bases from V and 9 from J; bases not matched to a gene: 12. The CDR3 runs 15 residues. Germline CDR1 is MNHEY and CDR2 is SVGEGT. CDR3 DNA sequence: TGTGCCAGCAGTAAGGGACTAGTAGAGGTGGTTGAGCAGTTCTTC. The encoded protein is CASSKGLVEVVEQFF.

This clonotype has a handful of counts. The rearrangement uses TRBV27 and TRBJ2-1; TRBD2 agrees at 15 bases. The CDR3 sequence is 16 residues long. Unmatched junction bases numbered 3, after V lost 5 bases and J lost 4 bases. CDR1 is MNHEY and CDR2 is SMNVEV in the germline V gene (reference sequence). The CDR3 here is CASSQGTSGRYNEQFF. The CDR3, as DNA: TGTGCCAGCAGTCAGGGGACTAGCGGGAGGTACAATGAGCAGTTCTTC.

The V gene is TRBV2, the J gene TRBJ1-2; D might be TRBD1 (5 bases). The CDR3 is 13 amino acids. Per germline, CDR1 SNHLY and CDR2 FYNNEI. V dropped 6 bases and J dropped 5 bases, with 13 bases sitting between them. The CDR3 sequence: CASSLKTAYGYTF. CDR3 DNA sequence: TGTGCCAGCAGCCTAAAGACAGCGTATGGCTACACCTTC. The entire variable domain, with the rest obtained from reference TRBV2 and TRBJ1-2, is as follows: EPEVTQTPSHQVTQMGQEVILRCVPISNHLYFYWYRQILGQKVEFLVSFYNNEISEKSEIFDDQFSVERPDGSNFTLKIRSTKLEDSAMYFCASSLKTAYGYTFGSGTRLTVV.